This T cell receptor (beta chain) originates from a study of cytomegalovirus exposure and HLA in healthy donors. Primers for the PCR totalled 60 Vbeta and 13 Jbeta. Here immunoSEQ multiplex PCR was the method, and the copy in TCRdb shows in-frame clones only, minus some. The sample shows around 150,000 clones, roughly 75% of them seen only once. The TCR sequence derives from a man between 18 and 35 years old in good health and CMV-seronegative. The specimen sequenced was PBMCs.

DNA for the CDR3: TGTGCCACCAGCAGAGCAATAAGGACTAGGGGCTTCAATGAGCAGTTCTTC. Translating it yields CATSRAIRTRGFNEQFF. The chain combines TRBV15 with TRBJ2-1, with TRBD2 matching over 7 bases. CDR3 length equals 17 residues. J gave up 6 bases and V 1 base, and 12 bases lay outside the gene matches. Germline V gene data show CDR1 as LNHNV and CDR2 as YYDKDF (reference sequence).